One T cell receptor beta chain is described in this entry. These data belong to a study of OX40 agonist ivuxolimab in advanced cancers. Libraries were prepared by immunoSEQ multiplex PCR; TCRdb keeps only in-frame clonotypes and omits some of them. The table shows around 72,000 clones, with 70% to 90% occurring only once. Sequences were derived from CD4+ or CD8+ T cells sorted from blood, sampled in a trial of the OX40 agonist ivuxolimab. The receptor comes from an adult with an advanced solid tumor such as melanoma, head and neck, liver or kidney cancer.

CDR3 bases: TGTGCCAGCAGCTTAGCCGTCCAGAATAGCAATCAGCCCCAGCATTTT. Translation gives CASSLAVQNSNQPQHF. The rearrangement links TRBV7-8 to TRBJ1-5; no clear D gene. In germline, CDR1 is SGHVS, CDR2 FQNEAQ. The CDR3 has 16 amino acids. Trimming cost V 0 bases and J 0 bases, with 9 bases left between them. The complete variable domain, with remaining parts taken from reference TRBV7-8 and TRBJ1-5, reads GAGVSQSPRYKVAKRGQDVALRCDPISGHVSLFWYQQALGQGPEFLTYFQNEAQLDKSGLPSDRFFAERPEGSVSTLKIQRTQQEDSAVYLCASSLAVQNSNQPQHFGDGTRLSIL.